This paragraph covers one T cell receptor beta chain sequence. What it recognizes is unknown. Per germline, CDR1 SGHNT and CDR2 YYREEE (reference sequence). Losses at the gene ends were 4 bases for V and 6 bases for J; bases not matched to a gene: 9. The CDR3 is 15 amino acids. Once RNA had been extracted, it was reverse transcribed into cDNA to act as the sequencing template. Libraries were prepared by immunoSEQ multiplex PCR; TCRdb keeps only in-frame clonotypes and omits some of them. In the table there are roughly 200,000 clones, about 55% of which are singletons. This sample is part of a study of CD8+ T cells in alopecia areata. Study conclusions and caveats: Uncertainty remains about how baseline CD8+ expansion links to response, with one nonresponder.

Treatment of the sample: oral pan-JAK inhibitor, 5-10 mg twice daily. This receptor was obtained from a human donor with alopecia areata. The specimen was CD8+ T cells sorted from blood, collected at week 24, from a patient treated with tofacitinib. This chain links TRBV5-4 with TRBJ2-1, with TRBD1 identical over 8 bases. CDR3 region: CASSPLAGGINEQFF. The CDR3 coding sequence is TGTGCCAGCAGCCCCTTAGCAGGGGGCATCAATGAGCAGTTCTTC. Complete variable domain (other parts from reference TRBV5-4 and TRBJ2-1): ETGVTQSPTHLIKTRGQQVTLRCSSQSGHNTVSWYQQALGQGPQFIFQYYREEENGRGNFPPRFSGLQFPNYSSELNVNALELDDSALYLCASSPLAGGINEQFFGPGTRLTVL.